One and the same sample provided the 24 T cell receptor beta chains below, sequenced in a study of neurological immune-mediated disorders. TCRdb reprocessed the 5' RACE reads via MiXCR and lists one record per CDR3 protein. Here the sample spans 45,000 to 55,000 distinct CDR3 sequences, 3% to 4% being singletons. Sequenced sample: PBMCs. These receptors all come from a man in his sixties with multiple sclerosis.

The table lists this clonotype with many counts. This chain connects TRBV7-7 to TRBJ1-4; D uncertain. Trimming left V 0 bases short and J 8 bases short, with 7 bases between. The V gene's germline CDR1 is SSHAT and CDR2 FNYEAQ (reference sequence). This CDR3 has 13 amino acids. CDR3 in amino acids: CASSLAGSEKLFF. CDR3 bases: TGTGCCAGCAGCTTAGCGGGTAGCGAAAAACTGTTTTTT.

This clonotype was seen more than once but under ten times. The V and J genes are TRBV3-1 and TRBJ2-7; D ambiguous. V lost 4 bases to trimming and J lost 1 base, with 14 bases between them. CDR3 length equals 15 residues. From germline, CDR1 is LGHDT and CDR2 YNNKEL (reference sequence). CDR3 nucleotide sequence: TGTGCCAGCAGCCCAGAACCCCTGATATCCTACGAGCAGTACTTC. It yields the protein CASSPEPLISYEQYF.

This clonotype was recorded at least ten times. The chain combines TRBV27 with TRBJ1-2; D is uncertain. The CDR3 consists of 15 residues. The V end lost 2 bases, the J end lost 4 bases, and 14 bases lay between the germline ends. Germline V CDR1 and CDR2: MNHEY, SMNVEV (reference sequence). CDR3 sequence: CASSLNRDLPYGYTF. CDR3 bases: TGTGCCAGCAGTTTAAACAGAGATTTGCCCTATGGCTACACCTTC.

This clonotype was counted ten times or more. This chain connects TRBV20-1 to TRBJ2-5; 7 bases map to TRBD2. This CDR3 is built from 14 residues. Trimming took 3 bases from V and 2 from J; bases not matched to a gene: 6. CDR1 and CDR2 from the germline V gene are DFQATT and SNEGSKA (reference sequence). The chain's CDR3 is CSARASGGQETQYF. The CDR3 bases are TGCAGTGCTAGGGCCTCCGGGGGGCAAGAGACCCAGTACTTC.

This clonotype was observed many times. The chain recombines TRBV20-1 with TRBJ2-7; 9 bases are a match to TRBD2. Unmatched junction bases numbered 1, after V lost 1 base and J lost 0 bases. The CDR3 has 14 amino acids. Per germline, CDR1 DFQATT and CDR2 SNEGSKA (reference sequence). The CDR3 region has the DNA TGCAGTGCTAGAGCAGCGGGAGGCTCCTACGAGCAGTACTTC. Its protein is CSARAAGGSYEQYF.

This clonotype was recorded many times. The V and J genes are TRBV14 and TRBJ2-1, with 11 bases fitting TRBD2. The CDR3 consists of 21 residues. The V and J ends lost 0 bases and 1 base, in that order; junction bases with no gene match: 14. From germline, CDR1 is SGHDN and CDR2 FVKESK. The CDR3 here is CASSQDTGLAEWLWSYNEQFF. Written as DNA, the CDR3 is TGTGCCAGCAGCCAAGATACGGGACTAGCGGAATGGTTGTGGTCCTACAATGAGCAGTTCTTC.

This clonotype was seen at least ten times. The rearrangement joins TRBV7-2 to TRBJ2-1, with D tentatively TRBD2 (5 bases). The V and J ends lost 2 bases and 7 bases respectively, with 12 bases between them. The CDR3 is made up of 14 amino acids. Germline CDR1 and CDR2: SGHTA and FQGNSA. For the CDR3, the DNA is TGTGCCAGCAGCTTACCGGGAAGTCTTAATGAGCAGTTCTTC. It yields the protein CASSLPGSLNEQFF. Supplemented by reference TRBV7-2 and TRBJ2-1, the full variable domain reads GAGVSQSPSNKVTEKGKDVELRCDPISGHTALYWYRQSLGQGLEFLIYFQGNSAPDKSGLPSDRFSAERTGGSVSTLTIQRTQQEDSAVYLCASSLPGSLNEQFFGPGTRLTVL.

In this sample, this clonotype turned up many times. The chain's CDR3 is CSAVETGEVQPQHF. As DNA, the CDR3 is TGCAGTGCCGTAGAGACAGGGGAGGTGCAGCCCCAGCATTTT. The chain carries TRBV20-1 and TRBJ1-5; 8 positions match TRBD1. Germline V gives CDR1 DFQATT, CDR2 SNEGSKA (reference sequence). V trimming: 6 bases; J trimming: 7 bases; junction bases outside the gene matches: 11. This CDR3 is 14 amino acids long.

This clonotype was seen many times. The chain couples TRBV29-1 to TRBJ2-7; no clear D. V lost 4 bases and J 0 bases, leaving 10 bases between the germline ends. Germline CDR1 is SQVTM and CDR2 is ANQGSEA. CDR3 length equals 13 residues. The CDR3 sequence: CSVVEESSYEQYF. DNA of the CDR3: TGCAGCGTTGTTGAGGAGAGCTCCTACGAGCAGTACTTC.

The J gene is TRBJ1-1, the V gene TRBV10-3; no definite D call. V was clipped by 6 bases and J by 5 bases, with 10 bases between them. Per the germline V gene, CDR1 is ENHRY and CDR2 is SYGVKD. The CDR3 totals 12 residues. The CDR3 DNA sequence: TGTGCCATCAGGTCGACGGAAACTGAAGCTTTCTTT. It is translated as CAIRSTETEAFF.

This clonotype was detected ten times or more. The genes are TRBV20-1 and TRBJ2-6; TRBD1 is a possible D gene (5 bases). This CDR3 contains 17 residues. From germline, CDR1 is DFQATT and CDR2 SNEGSKA (reference sequence). V was trimmed by 8 bases and J by 2 bases, leaving 22 bases between them. The CDR3 nucleotides are TGCAGTTCCTCCTTCCCGTCAGGGTTGGCTGGGGCCAACGTCCTGACTTTC. This encodes CSSSFPSGLAGANVLTF.

This clonotype came up many times. V usage is TRBV7-7 and J usage is TRBJ2-2, with 8 bases lining up with TRBD1. Germline V gives CDR1 SSHAT, CDR2 FNYEAQ (reference sequence). CDR3 size: 15 residues. J lost 1 base, V lost 7 bases, and 5 bases had no gene match. The CDR3 sequence is CASTSGQGNTGELFF. DNA of the CDR3: TGTGCCAGCACCAGCGGACAGGGGAACACCGGGGAGCTGTTTTTT.

In its sample, this clonotype was seen many times. V gene TRBV28 combines with J gene TRBJ2-6; no reliable D call. The V gene lost 4 bases and the J gene lost 2 bases, with 12 bases spanning the gap. The CDR3 spans 16 residues. Germline-derived CDR1 and CDR2 are MDHEN and SYDVKM. In DNA form, the CDR3 reads TGTGCCAGCAGTTCTCCCCCCAACGCTGGGGCCAACGTCCTGACTTTC. The encoded protein is CASSSPPNAGANVLTF. The whole variable domain, remainder taken from reference TRBV28 and TRBJ2-6, is DVKVTQSSRYLVKRTGEKVFLECVQDMDHENMFWYRQDPGLGLRLIYFSYDVKMKEKGDIPEGYSVSREKKERFSLILESASTNQTSMYLCASSSPPNAGANVLTFGAGSRLTVL.

There are many counts of this clonotype. This sequence joins TRBV20-1 and TRBJ1-1; TRBD1 agrees at 7 bases. The length of the CDR3 is 15 residues. Germline V gives CDR1 DFQATT, CDR2 SNEGSKA (reference sequence). Trimming took 1 base from V and 5 from J; bases not matched to a gene: 10. This CDR3 reads CSARGDRAAPTEAFF. CDR3 sequence (DNA): TGCAGTGCTAGAGGTGACAGGGCGGCCCCGACTGAAGCTTTCTTT.

This clonotype was detected ten times or more. The rearrangement joins TRBV10-3 to TRBJ2-1; 13 bases line up with TRBD2. The CDR3 has 23 amino acids. Germline CDR1 is ENHRY and CDR2 is SYGVKD. V lost 4 bases to trimming and J lost 0 bases; unmatched junction nucleotides: 21. The CDR3 nucleotides read TGTGCCATCAGTGCAGATGGGACAAAAGGGACTAGCGGGACTACCAGCTCCTACAATGAGCAGTTCTTC. Its protein is CAISADGTKGTSGTTSSYNEQFF.

This clonotype was counted a few times. CDR3 DNA: TGTGCCACCCTAGCCGACAGGCCCTACGAGCAGTACTTC. It translates to CATLADRPYEQYF. V gene TRBV10-3 combines with J gene TRBJ2-7; TRBD1 might be the D (6 bases). Germline loops: CDR1 ENHRY, CDR2 SYGVKD. V shed 10 bases and J shed 2 bases, with 15 bases lying between them. The CDR3 consists of 13 residues.

This clonotype was seen many times. The chain employs TRBV29-1 and TRBJ2-6; weak D call: TRBD2 (6 bases). Germline assignment: CDR1 SQVTM and CDR2 ANQGSEA. The CDR3 loop spans 14 amino acids. Trimming pared 3 bases from V and 0 bases from J, leaving 6 bases between. The CDR3 protein is CSVDGSSGANVLTF. The CDR3 DNA is TGCAGCGTTGACGGGAGCTCTGGGGCCAACGTCCTGACTTTC. Complete variable domain (other parts from reference TRBV29-1 and TRBJ2-6): SAVISQKPSRDICQRGTSLTIQCQVDSQVTMMFWYRQQPGQSLTLIATANQGSEATYESGFVIDKFPISRPNLTFSTLTVSNMSPEDSSIYLCSVDGSSGANVLTFGAGSRLTVL.

This clonotype was observed many times. The chain employs TRBV12-3 or TRBV12-4 and TRBJ1-1; perhaps TRBD1 as D (5 bases). The CDR3 spans 13 residues. Deletions cut 7 bases from V and 6 bases from J, with 15 bases between. The CDR3 sequence is CASTQAGRSEAFF. CDR3 bases: TGTGCCAGCACCCAGGCGGGGCGCTCTGAAGCTTTCTTT.

This clonotype was seen repeatedly, ten times or more. The chain couples TRBV12-3 or TRBV12-4 to TRBJ2-5; 8 bases are a match to TRBD1. The CDR3 loop spans 14 amino acids. J lost 5 bases, V lost 6 bases, and 8 bases had no gene match. The CDR3 nucleotides are TGTGCCAGCAGGCACAGGGGGACGGGCGAGACCCAGTACTTC. It is translated as CASRHRGTGETQYF.

This clonotype was observed a few times. V gene TRBV5-1 combines with J gene TRBJ1-1; D is ambiguous. This CDR3 contains 13 residues. V was cut by 0 bases and J by 0 bases, with 3 bases left in between. Looked up from germline, CDR1 is SGHRS and CDR2 is YFSETQ. The CDR3 DNA reads as TGCGCCAGCAGCTTGGTCGTGAACACTGAAGCTTTCTTT. Its protein is CASSLVVNTEAFF.

This clonotype was seen many times. The V and J genes are TRBV9 and TRBJ2-3; D remains unclear. CDR3 length: 17 amino acids. In germline, CDR1 is SGDLS, CDR2 YYNGEE. The ends were cut back, 3 bases at V and 0 bases at J, with 17 bases in the middle. The CDR3 bases are TGTGCCAGCAGCGCCCGTCCTACGACCTTTAGCACAGATACGCAGTATTTT. This sequence encodes CASSARPTTFSTDTQYF. Together with reference TRBV9 and TRBJ2-3, the CDR3 gives the full variable domain: DSGVTQTPKHLITATGQRVTLRCSPRSGDLSVYWYQQSLDQGLQFLIQYYNGEERAKGNILERFSAQQFPDLHSELNLSSLELGDSALYFCASSARPTTFSTDTQYFGPGTRLTVL.

This clonotype was picked up many times. This chain links TRBV5-1 with TRBJ2-4; maybe TRBD1 (5 bases). The V and J ends lost 3 bases and 8 bases respectively, with 21 bases between them. This CDR3 is built from 16 residues. The germline CDR1 and CDR2 sequences are SGHRS and YFSETQ. The CDR3: CASSSIGSSGYDIQYF. CDR3 nucleotide sequence: TGCGCCAGCAGCTCGATCGGTAGTTCAGGGTACGACATTCAGTACTTC.

This clonotype was seen more than once but under ten times. The V call is TRBV25-1, the J call TRBJ2-7; D is undetermined. Germline loops: CDR1 MGHDK, CDR2 SYGVNS. CDR3 length: 12 residues. V was shortened by 3 bases and J by 4 bases, with 7 bases between the two germline ends. CDR3 sequence reads: CASSDSGYEQYF. The CDR3 DNA sequence: TGTGCCAGCAGTGATTCTGGGTACGAGCAGTACTTC.

There are many counts of this clonotype. The chain has TRBV20-1 and TRBJ1-3, with a possible D match to TRBD1 (5 bases). Germline V gene data show CDR1 as DFQATT and CDR2 as SNEGSKA (reference sequence). Trimming took off 4 bases at V and 0 bases at J, with 10 bases between the two ends. The CDR3 has 14 residues. CDR3: CSAKGDYSGNTIYF. The CDR3 bases are TGCAGTGCTAAAGGGGATTACTCTGGAAACACCATATATTTT.